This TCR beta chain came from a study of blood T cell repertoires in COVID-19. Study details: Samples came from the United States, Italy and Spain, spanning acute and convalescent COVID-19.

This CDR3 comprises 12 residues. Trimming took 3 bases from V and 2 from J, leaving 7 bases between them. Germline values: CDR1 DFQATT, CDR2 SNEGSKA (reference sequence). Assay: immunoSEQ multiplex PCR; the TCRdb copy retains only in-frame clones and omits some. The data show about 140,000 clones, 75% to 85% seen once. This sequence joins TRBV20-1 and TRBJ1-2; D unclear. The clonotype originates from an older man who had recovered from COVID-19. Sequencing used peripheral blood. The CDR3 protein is CSASVENYGYTF. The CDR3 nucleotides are TGCAGTGCTAGTGTGGAGAACTATGGCTACACCTTC.